One TCR beta chain is described in this entry. Its matching antigen is unknown. The source of the sample is a study of T cell responses to AZD1222 COVID-19 vaccine. The overall study: Second-dose schedules of about 4 or about 12 weeks were combined.

Whole-study results and caveats: Regions left unmutated in variants are reportedly the target of nearly half of spike-specific TCRs. Sampling that yielded the repertoires occurred only after the peak T cell response. Spike-specific TCR repertoires showed rising breadth and depth after two AZD1222 doses.

Generated by immunoSEQ multiplex PCR, the TCRdb table keeps only in-frame clones and is missing some. The sample contains some 82,000 clones, 90% of which appear only once. The sequence derives from an adult in good health. The sample in question was peripheral blood, obtained on day 0 of AZD1222 vaccination.

The CDR3 loop reads CASSQDLVAWNTGELFF. For the CDR3, the DNA is TGCGCCAGCAGCCAAGATTTGGTAGCTTGGAACACCGGGGAGCTGTTTTTT. V usage is TRBV4-1 and J usage is TRBJ2-2; D is undetermined. This CDR3 spans 17 amino acids. V dropped 0 bases and J dropped 1 base, with 12 bases sitting between them. The germline gives CDR1 MGHRA, CDR2 YSYEKL.